This is a list of T cell receptor beta chains from one sample in a study of relationships among human T cell subsets. TCRdb processed the multiplex PCR reads anew with MiXCR; each CDR3 protein has one entry. There are approximately 15,000 distinct CDR3 sequences in the sample; approximately 56% occur only once, and around 30% lies in the top ten. Sequenced material: total T cells sorted from blood. The receptors come from a middle-aged man in good health. Both conserved end residues are trimmed from each CDR3. Fields, in order: V gene, CDR3 protein.

TRBV10-3,ATGGDNEQF
TRBV20-1,SARQTGTGSEPQH
TRBV14,ASSHRQGVMNTEAF
TRBV2,ASSDVGTDTQY
TRBV28,ASSLSGATRANTQY
TRBV27,ASSADGQGVWQY
TRBV29-1,SAGTSGLNEQF
TRBV28,ASSLTGTEAF
TRBV11-2,ASSSLAGEQF
TRBV28,ASTWGPANYEQY
TRBV11-2,ASSLEENTEAF
TRBV4-1,ASASVDRTSIAYNEQF
TRBV21-1,ASSSNPGRSSYNEQF
TRBV4-2,ASSQVVQGSYNEQF
TRBV12-5,ASGLKQGRTEAF
TRBV6-1,ASSEATGGADTQY
TRBV20-1,SARRETEAF
TRBV5-1,ASRADRGLTEAF
TRBV2,ASAGTGVQPQH
TRBV20-1,SARAFGRGGPETQY
TRBV4-1,ASSQVPRTGSNEQY
TRBV11-2,ASNEQGAAYERY
TRBV28,ASSLGLANEQY
TRBV11-2,ASSLGPLPPYEQY
TRBV5-1,ASNEGKMNTEAF
TRBV7-9,ASSLNQRVASGVAYNEQF
TRBV20-1,SARDHGGGQPQH
TRBV5-1,ASTRTSGREQF
TRBV11-2,ASSLDGVDRVGGELF
TRBV7-3,ASSLNPLAGVDTQY
TRBV19,ASSPSSRAGFQH
TRBV11-2,ASSGPGPPNEQY
TRBV4-1,ASTWTGGQDTQY
TRBV11-2,ASSLRTQGLAGGGHYEQY
TRBV28,ASRPLEEADTQY
TRBV27,ASSGQNIYEQY
TRBV12-3/TRBV12-4,ASSLRRDTQY
TRBV20-1,SARDPDYRAF
TRBV11-2,ASRKPGISYEQY
TRBV5-4,ASSLGRAKETQY
TRBV11-2,ASSPRETQY
TRBV19,ASSSAEMTEEY
TRBV19,ASSPSTGRAYQETQY
TRBV11-2,ASSLEFYEQY